This T cell receptor (beta chain) was recorded in a study of T cells in Graves' hyperthyroidism and ophthalmopathy. RNA transcripts gave rise to amplified TCR beta CDR3 regions. An initial round of RT-PCR targeting the TCR CDR3 relied on the HTBI primer set. TCRdb reanalysed the multiplex PCR reads using MiXCR and keeps one entry per CDR3 protein. The repertoire holds 550,000 to 800,000 distinct CDR3 sequences, with 15% to 20% as singletons. PBMCs were collected from a roughly 10 ml volume of fresh peripheral blood. General study results and limits: Ophthalmopathy was distinguished from stable hyperthyroidism by 13 V-J signatures.

Note on this clonotype: As yet, its antigen is unknown.

This CDR3 spans 14 amino acids. The junction had 4 bases not matched to a gene; V was cut back by 5 bases and J by 3 bases. Germline V gene sequence: CDR1 MDHEN, CDR2 SYDVKM. The rearrangement joins TRBV28 to TRBJ2-1; TRBD2 matches 7 bases. The sequence was collected from a man aged 45 to 65 with Graves' hyperthyroidism. Material for sequencing was blood. This CDR3 is CASSRGLRYNEQFF. The CDR3 DNA is TGTGCCAGCAGTCGGGGACTACGCTACAATGAGCAGTTCTTC.